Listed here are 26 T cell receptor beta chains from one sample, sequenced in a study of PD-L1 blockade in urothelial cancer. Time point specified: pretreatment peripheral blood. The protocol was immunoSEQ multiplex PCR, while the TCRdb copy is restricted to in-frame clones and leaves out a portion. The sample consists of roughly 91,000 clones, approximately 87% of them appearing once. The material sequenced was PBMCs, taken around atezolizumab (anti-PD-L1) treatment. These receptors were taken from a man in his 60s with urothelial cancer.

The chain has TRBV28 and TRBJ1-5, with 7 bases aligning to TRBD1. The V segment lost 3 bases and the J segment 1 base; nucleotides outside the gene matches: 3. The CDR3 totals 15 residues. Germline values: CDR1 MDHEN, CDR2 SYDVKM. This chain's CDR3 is CASSFPRGSNQPQHF. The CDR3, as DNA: TGTGCCAGCAGTTTTCCCAGGGGGAGCAATCAGCCCCAGCATTTT.

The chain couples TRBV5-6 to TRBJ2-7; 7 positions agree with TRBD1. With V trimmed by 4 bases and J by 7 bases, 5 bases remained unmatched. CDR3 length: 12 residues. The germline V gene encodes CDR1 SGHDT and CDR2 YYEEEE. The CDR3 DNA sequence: TGTGCCAGCAGCGCCAGGGGGAGAGAGCAGTACTTC. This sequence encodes CASSARGREQYF.

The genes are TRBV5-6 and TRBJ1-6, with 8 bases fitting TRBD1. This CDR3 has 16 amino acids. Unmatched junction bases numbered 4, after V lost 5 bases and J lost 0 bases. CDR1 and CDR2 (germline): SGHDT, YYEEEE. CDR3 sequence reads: CASRGQASSYNSPLHF. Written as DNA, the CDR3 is TGTGCCAGCAGGGGACAGGCGAGCTCCTATAATTCACCCCTCCACTTT. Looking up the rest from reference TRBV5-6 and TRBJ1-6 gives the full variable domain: DAGVTQSPTHLIKTRGQQVTLRCSPKSGHDTVSWYQQALGQGPQFIFQYYEEEERQRGNFPDRFSGHQFPNYSSELNVNALLLGDSALYLCASRGQASSYNSPLHFGNGTRLTVT.

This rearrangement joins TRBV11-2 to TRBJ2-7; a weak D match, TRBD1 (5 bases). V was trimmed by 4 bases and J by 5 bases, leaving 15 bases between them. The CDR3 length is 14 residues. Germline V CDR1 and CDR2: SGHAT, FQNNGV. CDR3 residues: CASSSGAGSDEQYF. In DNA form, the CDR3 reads TGTGCCAGCAGCTCAGGCGCAGGGTCCGACGAGCAGTACTTC.

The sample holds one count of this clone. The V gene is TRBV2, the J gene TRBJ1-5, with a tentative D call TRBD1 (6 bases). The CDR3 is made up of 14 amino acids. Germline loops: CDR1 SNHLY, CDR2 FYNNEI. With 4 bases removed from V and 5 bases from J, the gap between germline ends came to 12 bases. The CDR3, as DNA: TGTGCCAGCAGTGGGGCAGGGGTAGATCAGCCCCAGCATTTT. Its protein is CASSGAGVDQPQHF. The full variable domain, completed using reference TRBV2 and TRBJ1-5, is EPEVTQTPSHQVTQMGQEVILRCVPISNHLYFYWYRQILGQKVEFLVSFYNNEISEKSEIFDDQFSVERPDGSNFTLKIRSTKLEDSAMYFCASSGAGVDQPQHFGDGTRLSIL.

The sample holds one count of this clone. The CDR3 spells CASRGGMNTGELFF. CDR3 sequence (DNA): TGTGCCAGCAGAGGAGGGATGAACACCGGGGAGCTGTTTTTT. J is TRBJ2-2 and V is TRBV9; TRBD2 is a possible D gene (6 bases). CDR1 and CDR2 (germline): SGDLS, YYNGEE. The CDR3 totals 14 residues. Between the trimmed V and J ends, which lost 5 bases and 1 base, there was a span of 9 bases. The full variable domain, in which reference TRBV9 and TRBJ2-2 provide the parts outside the CDR3, is DSGVTQTPKHLITATGQRVTLRCSPRSGDLSVYWYQQSLDQGLQFLIQYYNGEERAKGNILERFSAQQFPDLHSELNLSSLELGDSALYFCASRGGMNTGELFFGEGSRLTVL.

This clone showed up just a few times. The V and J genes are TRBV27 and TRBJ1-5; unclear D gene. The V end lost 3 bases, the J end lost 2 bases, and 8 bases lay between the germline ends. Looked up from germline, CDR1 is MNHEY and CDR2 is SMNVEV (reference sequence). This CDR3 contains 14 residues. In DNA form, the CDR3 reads TGTGCCAGCAGTTTTGCACAGCGCAATCAGCCCCAGCATTTT. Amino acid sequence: CASSFAQRNQPQHF.

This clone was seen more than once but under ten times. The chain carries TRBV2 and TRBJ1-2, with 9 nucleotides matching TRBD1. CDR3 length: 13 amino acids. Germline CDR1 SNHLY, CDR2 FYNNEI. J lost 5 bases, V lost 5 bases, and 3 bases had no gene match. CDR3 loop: CASSRDREYGYTF. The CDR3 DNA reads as TGTGCCAGCAGTCGGGACAGGGAATATGGCTACACCTTC.

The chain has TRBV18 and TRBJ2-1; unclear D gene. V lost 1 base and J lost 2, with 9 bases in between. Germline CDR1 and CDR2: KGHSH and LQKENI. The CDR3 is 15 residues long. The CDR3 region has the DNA TGTGCCAGCTCACCACTCCGCGGAACCTACAATGAGCAGTTCTTC. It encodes CASSPLRGTYNEQFF.

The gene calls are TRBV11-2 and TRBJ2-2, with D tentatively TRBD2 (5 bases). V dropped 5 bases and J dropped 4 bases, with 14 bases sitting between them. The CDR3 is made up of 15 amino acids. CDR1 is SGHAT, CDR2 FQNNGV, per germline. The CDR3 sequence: CASSAGIAGTGELFF. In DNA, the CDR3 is TGTGCCAGCAGCGCCGGGATCGCGGGCACCGGGGAGCTGTTTTTT. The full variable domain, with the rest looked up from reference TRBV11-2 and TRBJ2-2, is EAGVAQSPRYKIIEKRQSVAFWCNPISGHATLYWYQQILGQGPKLLIQFQNNGVVDDSQLPKDRFSAERLKGVDSTLKIQPAKLEDSAVYLCASSAGIAGTGELFFGEGSRLTVL.

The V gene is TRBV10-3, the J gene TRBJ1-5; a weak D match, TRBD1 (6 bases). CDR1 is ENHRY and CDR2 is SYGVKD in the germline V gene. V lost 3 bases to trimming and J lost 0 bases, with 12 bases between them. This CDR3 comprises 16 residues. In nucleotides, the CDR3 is TGTGCCATCAGTGACGCCAGGGGCTATAGCAATCAGCCCCAGCATTTT. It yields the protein CAISDARGYSNQPQHF.

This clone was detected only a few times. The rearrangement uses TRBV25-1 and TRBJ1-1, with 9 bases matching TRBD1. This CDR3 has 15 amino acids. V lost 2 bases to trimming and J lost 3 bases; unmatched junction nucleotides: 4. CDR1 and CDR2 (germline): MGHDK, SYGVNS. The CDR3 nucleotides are TGTGCCAGCAGTGAACCAAGGACAGGGGACACTGAAGCTTTCTTT. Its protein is CASSEPRTGDTEAFF.

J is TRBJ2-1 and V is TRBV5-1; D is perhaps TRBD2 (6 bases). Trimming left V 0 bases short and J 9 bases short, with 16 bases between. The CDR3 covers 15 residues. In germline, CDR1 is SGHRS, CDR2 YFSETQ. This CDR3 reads CASSLGLSGQGEQFF. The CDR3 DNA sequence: TGCGCCAGCAGCTTGGGACTAAGCGGGCAGGGTGAGCAGTTCTTC.

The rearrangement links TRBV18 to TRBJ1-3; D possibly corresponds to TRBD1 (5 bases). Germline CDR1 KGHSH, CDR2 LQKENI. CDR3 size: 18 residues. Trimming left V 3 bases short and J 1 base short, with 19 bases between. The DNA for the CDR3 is TGTGCCAGCTCACCGATGGGGCGGTCCCCGACGTCTGGAAACACCATATATTTT. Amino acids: CASSPMGRSPTSGNTIYF. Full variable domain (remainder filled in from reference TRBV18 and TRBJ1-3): NAGVMQNPRHLVRRRGQEARLRCSPMKGHSHVYWYRQLPEEGLKFMVYLQKENIIDESGMPKERFSAEFPKEGPSILRIQQVVRGDSAAYFCASSPMGRSPTSGNTIYFGEGSWLTVV.

CDR3 sequence: CASSLLYSSGQTNTEAFF. In DNA form, the CDR3 reads TGTGCCAGCAGTTTACTTTACAGTTCGGGACAGACGAACACTGAAGCTTTCTTT. The genes are TRBV27 and TRBJ1-1, with 7 positions matching TRBD1. Germline V gives CDR1 MNHEY, CDR2 SMNVEV (reference sequence). J gave up 1 base and V 2 bases, and 13 bases lay outside the gene matches. CDR3 length: 18 residues.

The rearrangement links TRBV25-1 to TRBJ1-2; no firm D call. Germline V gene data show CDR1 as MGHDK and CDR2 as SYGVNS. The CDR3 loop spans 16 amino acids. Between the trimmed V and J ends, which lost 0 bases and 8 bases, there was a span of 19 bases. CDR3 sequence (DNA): TGTGCCAGCAGTGAATATCAGGCAGACCAGCAACCAGGCTACACCTTC. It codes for CASSEYQADQQPGYTF.

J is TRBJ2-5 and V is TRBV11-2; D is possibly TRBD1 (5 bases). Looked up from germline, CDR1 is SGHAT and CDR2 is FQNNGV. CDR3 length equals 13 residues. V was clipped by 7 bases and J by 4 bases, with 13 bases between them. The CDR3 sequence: CASTPTGAETQYF. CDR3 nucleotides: TGTGCCAGCACCCCAACAGGAGCAGAGACCCAGTACTTC.

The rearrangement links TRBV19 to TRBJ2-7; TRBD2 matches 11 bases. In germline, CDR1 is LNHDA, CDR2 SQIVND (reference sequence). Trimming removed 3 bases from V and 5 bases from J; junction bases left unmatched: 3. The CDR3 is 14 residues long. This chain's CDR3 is CASSITSGSNEQYF. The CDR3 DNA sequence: TGTGCCAGTAGTATCACTAGCGGGAGCAACGAGCAGTACTTC.

CDR3 sequence reads: CASSPQREGVYF. In nucleotides, the CDR3 is TGTGCCAGCTCACCACAAAGGGAGGGCGTGTATTTT. The chain links TRBV18 to TRBJ2-3, with 7 bases lining up with TRBD2. The CDR3 covers 12 residues. Germline trimming cut 1 base from V and 14 bases from J; bases unmatched to any gene: 6. Germline loops: CDR1 KGHSH, CDR2 LQKENI.

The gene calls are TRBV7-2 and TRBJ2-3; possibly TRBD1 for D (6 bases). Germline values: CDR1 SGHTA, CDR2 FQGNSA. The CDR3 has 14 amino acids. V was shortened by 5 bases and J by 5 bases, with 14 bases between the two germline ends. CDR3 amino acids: CASSLSPGEDTQYF. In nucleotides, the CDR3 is TGTGCCAGCAGCCTATCACCAGGGGAAGATACGCAGTATTTT.

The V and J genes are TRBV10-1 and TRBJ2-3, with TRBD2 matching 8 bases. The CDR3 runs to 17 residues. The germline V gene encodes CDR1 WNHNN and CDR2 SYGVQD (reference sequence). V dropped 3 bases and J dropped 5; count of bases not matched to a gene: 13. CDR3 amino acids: CASSDHNDGRAIDTQYF. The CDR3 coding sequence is TGCGCCAGCAGTGACCACAACGACGGGAGGGCCATAGATACGCAGTATTTT.

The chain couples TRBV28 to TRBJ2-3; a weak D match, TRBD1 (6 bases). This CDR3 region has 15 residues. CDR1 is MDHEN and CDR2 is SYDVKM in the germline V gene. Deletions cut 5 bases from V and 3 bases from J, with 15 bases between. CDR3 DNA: TGTGCCAGCAGTGAACACACCGACAGGACAGATACGCAGTATTTT. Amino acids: CASSEHTDRTDTQYF.

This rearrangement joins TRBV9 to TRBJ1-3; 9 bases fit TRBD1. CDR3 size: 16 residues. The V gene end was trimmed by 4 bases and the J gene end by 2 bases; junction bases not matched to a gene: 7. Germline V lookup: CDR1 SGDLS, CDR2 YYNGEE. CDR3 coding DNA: TGTGCCAGCAGCAGACAACAGGGGGCAACTGGAAACACCATATATTTT. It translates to CASSRQQGATGNTIYF.

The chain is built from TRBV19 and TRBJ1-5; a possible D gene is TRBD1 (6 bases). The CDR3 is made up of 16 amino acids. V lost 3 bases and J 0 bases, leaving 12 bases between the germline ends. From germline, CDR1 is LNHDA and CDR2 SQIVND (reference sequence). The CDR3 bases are TGTGCCAGTAGTATCCGGACAGAGTATAGCAATCAGCCCCAGCATTTT. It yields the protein CASSIRTEYSNQPQHF.

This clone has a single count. The CDR3 region has the DNA TGTGCCAGCAGTTTAACAGGCACCTACGAGCAGTACTTC. It specifies CASSLTGTYEQYF. The chain combines TRBV27 with TRBJ2-7; possibly TRBD1 for D (5 bases). Between the trimmed V and J ends, which lost 2 bases and 2 bases, there was a span of 7 bases. The CDR3 loop spans 13 amino acids. Looked up from germline, CDR1 is MNHEY and CDR2 is SMNVEV (reference sequence).

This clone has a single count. This CDR3 is CASSPDRNSGNTIYF. As DNA, the CDR3 is TGTGCCAGCTCACCCGACAGGAACTCTGGAAACACCATATATTTT. The rearrangement uses TRBV18 and TRBJ1-3; D is perhaps TRBD1 (6 bases). Germline-derived CDR1 and CDR2 are KGHSH and LQKENI. Trimming took off 3 bases at V and 0 bases at J, with 9 bases between the two ends. This CDR3 is 15 amino acids long.